This T cell receptor (beta chain) was captured by sequencing in a study of identical twins. Germline CDR1 reads ENHRY; CDR2 reads SYGVKD. This CDR3 is built from 13 residues. One entry per CDR3 protein, called by TCRdb with MiXCR from the 5' RACE reads. The table shows about 690,000 distinct CDR3 sequences, with around 21% occurring only once. Another study also made use of these data, one on T cells expressing NK-cell markers. That work states: There were several donors in whom these clonotypes also led the CD3+CD56-NKG2C+ fraction.

The sample comprised PBMCs. The TCR originated in a woman between 18 and 29 years old in good health. The chain couples TRBV10-3 to TRBJ2-2; D is perhaps TRBD1 (6 bases). The CDR3 DNA reads as TGTGTCGTCAGATCAGGGGACACCGGGGAGCTGTTTTTT. Translating it yields CVVRSGDTGELFF.